This T cell receptor (beta chain) originates from a study of cytomegalovirus exposure and HLA in healthy donors (dated 2017 in TCRdb). The study in broad terms: According to a later analysis, one platform produced both the 110 or so validation repertoires and the 670 or so repertoires of the first cohort. To predict cytomegalovirus infection status, the study combined high-throughput TCR immunosequencing, statistical association of individual TCRs with disease status, and machine learning. The aim of the study was to test whether cataloging public T cell receptors could identify signatures of past pathogen exposure. Besides the first cohort of roughly 640 subjects, a separate validation cohort made up of about 120 different subjects was used. What the study reported, not specific to this receptor: The classifier was reported to diagnose cytomegalovirus status with high specificity and sensitivity in both the original cohort and the validation cohort. A later analysis had no HLA typing for the validation cohort, so co-occurrence there was scored across all 130 or so repertoires. Most TCR sequences were observed very rarely across donors, whereas some public TCRs were present in many individuals. Subsequent analysis determined that TCRs grouped into clusters in the first cohort also showed a tendency toward co-occurrence across the roughly 130 validation repertoires, and 94% of cluster scores exceeded 0. In vitro tests confirmed that a few of the cytomegalovirus-associated TCR beta chains recognize cytomegalovirus antigens. The study gave a list of roughly 150 TCR beta chains associated with cytomegalovirus. According to the authors, the approach could potentially be generalized to other disease states and immunological phenotypes.

Worth noting for this clone: Its antigen has not been determined. Base qualities are not recorded, but no much larger clone differs from it by a single base.

Library preparation was by the immunoSEQ multiplex PCR assay. On the study's bioinformatics: A statistical classification framework was built to diagnose cytomegalovirus status from the catalog of TCR beta chain sequences. The table comes from immuneACCESS by way of TCRdb, which keeps in-frame sequences with V and J called. Part of the clones is missing from these tables; in studies checked, under half for an unresolved V gene and the rest for unknown reasons. V and J calls and clone size are those listed in that table; D and trimming were worked out from the DNA. Across this sample there are 200,000 or so clones, with 84% seen only once. Under 7.5% of the sample is taken by the ten largest. The donors belonged to the validation cohort of about 110 subjects, which was separate from the 666-subject first cohort. This clonotype was obtained from a man between 18 and 29 years old in good health and CMV-seropositive. Sequencing was done on a sample of PBMCs.

The CDR3 protein sequence reads: CSVGGVLPGEKLFF. The bases are TGCAGCGTTGGAGGCGTCCTGCCCGGGGAAAAACTGTTTTTT. In this chain, TRBV29-1 is recombined with TRBJ1-4, with the D gene not clear enough to name. The germline V gene sets CDR1 to SQVTM and CDR2 to ANQGSEA. V gives up 4 bases and J gives up 8 bases, and the segment between their germline ends measures 17 bases. From cysteine to phenylalanine, the CDR3 is 14 amino acids long. CDR3 DNA is the only sequence kept; it has 42 bases, read in frame from the first base.